The text below deals with one T cell receptor (beta chain). The target antigen is unknown. Deep level was the assay's run setting. The repertoire was sequenced with immunoSEQ multiplex PCR; TCRdb's copy has only in-frame clones and lacks some. The sample contains 600,000 to 750,000 clones, roughly 88% of which appear only once. The sample comes from a study of shared clonotypes between healthy human individuals. The length of the CDR3 is 14 residues. Losses at the gene ends were 3 bases for V and 4 bases for J; bases not matched to a gene: 2. CDR1 is SEHNR, CDR2 FQNEAQ, per germline (reference sequence). General study findings and limits: Having only a few donors restricted how much genetic and exposure-history diversity was captured. Approximately 5% was the fraction of naive CD4 clonotypes found shared across four donors.

Input material: memory CD8+ T cells from PBMCs. Regarding subset: CD45RO+ cells pooled with CCR7-negative TemRA cells. The rearrangement joins TRBV7-9 to TRBJ2-1; 8 bases fit TRBD2. This clonotype was obtained from a man younger than 30 in good health. Some clones in this sample may be carry-over from other donors' samples. CDR3 bases: TGTGCCAGCAGCTTTACTAGCGGTTACAATGAGCAGTTCTTC. It specifies CASSFTSGYNEQFF.